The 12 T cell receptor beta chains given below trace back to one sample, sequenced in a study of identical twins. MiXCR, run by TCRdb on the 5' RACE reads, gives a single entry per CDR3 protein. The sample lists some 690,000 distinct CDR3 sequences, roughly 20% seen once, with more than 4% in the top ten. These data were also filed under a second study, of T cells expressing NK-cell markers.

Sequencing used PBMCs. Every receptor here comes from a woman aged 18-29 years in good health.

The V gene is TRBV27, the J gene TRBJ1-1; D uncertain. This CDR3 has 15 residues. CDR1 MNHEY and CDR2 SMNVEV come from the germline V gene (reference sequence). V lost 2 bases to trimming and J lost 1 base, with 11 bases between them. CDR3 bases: TGTGCCAGCAGTTTAAGCTGGGTAGGGAACACTGAAGCTTTCTTT. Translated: CASSLSWVGNTEAFF.

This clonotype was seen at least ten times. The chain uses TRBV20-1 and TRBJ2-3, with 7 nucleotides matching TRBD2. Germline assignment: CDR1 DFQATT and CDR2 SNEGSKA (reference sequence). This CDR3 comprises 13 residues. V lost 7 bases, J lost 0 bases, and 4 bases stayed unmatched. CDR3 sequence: CSVVGLSTDTQYF. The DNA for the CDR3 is TGCAGTGTAGTGGGACTAAGCACAGATACGCAGTATTTT.

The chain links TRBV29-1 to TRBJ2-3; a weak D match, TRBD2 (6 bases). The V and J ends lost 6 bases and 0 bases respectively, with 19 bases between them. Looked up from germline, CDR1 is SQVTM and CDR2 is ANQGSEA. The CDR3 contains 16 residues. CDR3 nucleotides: TGCAGCGTGGAACCCCTTCCCGGGACTAGCACAGATACGCAGTATTTT. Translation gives CSVEPLPGTSTDTQYF.

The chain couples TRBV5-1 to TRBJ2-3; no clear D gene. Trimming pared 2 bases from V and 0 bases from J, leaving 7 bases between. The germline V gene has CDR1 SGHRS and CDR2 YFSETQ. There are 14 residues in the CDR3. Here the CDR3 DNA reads TGCGCCAGCAGCTTCCAGTTTAGCACAGATACGCAGTATTTT. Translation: CASSFQFSTDTQYF.

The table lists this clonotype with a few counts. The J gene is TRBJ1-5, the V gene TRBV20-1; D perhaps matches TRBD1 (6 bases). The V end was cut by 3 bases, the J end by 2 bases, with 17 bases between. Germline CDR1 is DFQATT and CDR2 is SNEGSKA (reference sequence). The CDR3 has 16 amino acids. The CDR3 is CSARINRWGRNQPQHF. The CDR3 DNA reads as TGCAGTGCTAGGATCAACAGGTGGGGGCGCAATCAGCCCCAGCATTTT.

The CDR3 is CASSPTGGPYF. The CDR3 nucleotides read TGTGCCAGCAGCCCCACAGGGGGACCGTACTTC. This chain connects TRBV11-2 to TRBJ2-7; 8 nucleotides agree with TRBD1. This CDR3 is 11 amino acids long. J was trimmed by 12 bases and V by 5 bases; bases with no gene match: 6. Germline V gene sequence: CDR1 SGHAT, CDR2 FQNNGV. The complete variable domain, with remaining parts taken from reference TRBV11-2 and TRBJ2-7, reads EAGVAQSPRYKIIEKRQSVAFWCNPISGHATLYWYQQILGQGPKLLIQFQNNGVVDDSQLPKDRFSAERLKGVDSTLKIQPAKLEDSAVYLCASSPTGGPYFGPGTRLTVT.

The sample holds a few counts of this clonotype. The CDR3 DNA sequence: TGTGCCAGCAGTTATGCGGCTAGCGGAAATGAGCAGTTCTTC. Protein product: CASSYAASGNEQFF. The J gene is TRBJ2-1, the V gene TRBV6-2 or TRBV6-3, with TRBD2 matching over 7 bases. Germline CDR1 MNHEY, CDR2 SVGEGT. CDR3 size: 14 residues. V lost 3 bases and J lost 7; bases outside the gene matches: 6.

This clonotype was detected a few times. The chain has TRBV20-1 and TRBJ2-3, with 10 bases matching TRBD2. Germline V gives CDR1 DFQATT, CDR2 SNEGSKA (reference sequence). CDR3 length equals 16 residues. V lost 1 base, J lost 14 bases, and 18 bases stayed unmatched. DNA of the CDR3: TGCAGTGCTAGAGCCCCTGCCCTAGCGGGAGTCTCTAGTGCGTATTTT. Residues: CSARAPALAGVSSAYF.

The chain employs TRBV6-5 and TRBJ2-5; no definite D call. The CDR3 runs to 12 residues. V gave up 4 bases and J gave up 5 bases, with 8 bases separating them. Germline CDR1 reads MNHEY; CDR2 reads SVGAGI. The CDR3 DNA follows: TGTGCCAGCAGTTGGCCCCCGGAGACCCAGTACTTC. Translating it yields CASSWPPETQYF.

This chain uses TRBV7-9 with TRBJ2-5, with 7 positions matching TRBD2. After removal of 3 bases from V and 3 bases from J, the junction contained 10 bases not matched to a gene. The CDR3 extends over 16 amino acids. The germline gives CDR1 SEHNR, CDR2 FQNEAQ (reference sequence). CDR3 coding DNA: TGTGCCAGCAGCTTGGGGGTAGCGGGTACGGAAGAGACCCAGTACTTC. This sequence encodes CASSLGVAGTEETQYF.

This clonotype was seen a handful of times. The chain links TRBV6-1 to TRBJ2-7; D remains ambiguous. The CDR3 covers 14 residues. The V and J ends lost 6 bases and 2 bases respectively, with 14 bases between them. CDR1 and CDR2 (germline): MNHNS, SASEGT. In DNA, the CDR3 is TGTGCCAGCAGAATAGGGCAGACCACCTACGAGCAGTACTTC. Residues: CASRIGQTTYEQYF.

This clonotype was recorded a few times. In nucleotides, the CDR3 is TGCGCCAGCAGCTTGGCCACTAGCGGGGGGGCTGGATACGAGCAGTACTTC. Residues: CASSLATSGGAGYEQYF. V usage is TRBV5-1 and J usage is TRBJ2-7; 13 nucleotides agree with TRBD2. Germline-derived CDR1 and CDR2 are SGHRS and YFSETQ. Losses at the gene ends were 0 bases for V and 4 bases for J; bases not matched to a gene: 7. The CDR3 runs to 17 residues.